The present TCR beta chain was sequenced within a study of low-dose radiotherapy and immunotherapy resistance in tumors. Study overall: Treatment of Cohort 2 consisted of 1 Gy per fraction every two weeks, amounting to 13 Gy over 26 weeks. Every six weeks patients received intravenous ipilimumab 1 mg/kg, and every two weeks they received intravenous nivolumab 240 mg. Every two weeks, cyclophosphamide 200 mg/m2 was infused one day before radiation plus immunotherapy.

The table lists this clonotype with many counts. First-strand cDNA used TRAV- and TRBV-specific primers, covering alpha and beta chains. Over about 18 PCR cycles, TCRs were amplified from a constant-region primer and V-primer adapter. One entry per CDR3 protein results from TCRdb running MiXCR on the reads. The data hold around 90,000 distinct CDR3 sequences, with under 20% observed a single time. The V gene lost 3 bases and the J gene lost 2 bases, with 16 bases spanning the gap. CDR3 length: 16 amino acids. Germline V gene data show CDR1 as SGHRS and CDR2 as YFSETQ. As to time point: before trial treatment. Donors were administered nivolumab, ipilimumab, aspirin and low-dose cyclophosphamide, together with low-dose radiotherapy.

This receptor was taken from a male donor with prostate cancer. The sample was PBMCs, taken before treatment. The genes are TRBV5-1 and TRBJ2-3; a weak D match, TRBD2 (5 bases). The CDR3 region is CASSSRLTQTTDTQYF. The CDR3, as DNA: TGCGCCAGCAGCTCCCGACTAACCCAGACCACAGATACGCAGTATTTT.